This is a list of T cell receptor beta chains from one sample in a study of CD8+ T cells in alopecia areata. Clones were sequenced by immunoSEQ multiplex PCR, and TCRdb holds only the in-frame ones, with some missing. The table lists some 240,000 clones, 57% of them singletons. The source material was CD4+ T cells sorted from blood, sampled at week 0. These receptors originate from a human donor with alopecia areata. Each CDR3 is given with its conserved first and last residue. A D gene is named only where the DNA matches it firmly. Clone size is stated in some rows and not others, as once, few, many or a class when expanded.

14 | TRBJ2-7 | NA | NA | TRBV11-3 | CASSLGGPSYEQYF | TGTGCCAGCAGCTTGGGGGGGCCGAGCTACGAGCAGTACTTC
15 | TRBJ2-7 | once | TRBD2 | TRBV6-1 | CASSEPGLATDEQYF | TGTGCCAGCAGTGAACCGGGACTAGCGACTGACGAGCAGTACTTC
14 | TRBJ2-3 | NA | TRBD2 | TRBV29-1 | CSVASGGNTDTQYF | TGCAGCGTAGCGAGCGGGGGGAACACAGATACGCAGTATTTT
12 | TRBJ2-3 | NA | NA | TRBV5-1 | CASSLRGDTQYF | TGCGCCAGCAGCTTGCGAGGAGATACGCAGTATTTT
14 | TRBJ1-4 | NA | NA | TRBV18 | CASSQGPANEKLFF | TGTGCCAGCTCACAGGGGCCGGCTAATGAAAAACTGTTTTTT
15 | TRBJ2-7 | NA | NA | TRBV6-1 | CASSEASTGSLEQYF | TGTGCCAGCAGTGAAGCCTCAACAGGGTCCCTCGAGCAGTACTTC
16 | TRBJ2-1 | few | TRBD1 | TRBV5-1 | CASSLEGRGPYNEQFF | TGCGCCAGCAGCTTGGAAGGCAGGGGGCCCTACAATGAGCAGTTCTTC
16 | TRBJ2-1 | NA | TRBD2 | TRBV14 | CASSQPGLAAFNEQFF | TGTGCCAGCAGCCAACCGGGACTAGCGGCTTTCAATGAGCAGTTCTTC
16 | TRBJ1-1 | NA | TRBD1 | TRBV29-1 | CSAREGDRSSYTEAFF | TGCAGCGCTAGAGAAGGGGACAGATCATCTTACACTGAAGCTTTCTTT
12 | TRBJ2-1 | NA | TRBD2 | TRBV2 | CGASGRYNEQFF | TGTGGCGCTAGCGGGAGGTACAATGAGCAGTTCTTC
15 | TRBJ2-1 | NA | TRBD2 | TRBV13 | CASSPGLAVYNEQFF | TGTGCCAGCAGCCCAGGACTAGCGGTGTACAATGAGCAGTTCTTC
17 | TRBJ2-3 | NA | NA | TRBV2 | CASSERESRSLSGTQYF | TGTGCCAGCAGTGAACGTGAGTCCCGCTCCCTGAGTGGAACGCAGTATTTT
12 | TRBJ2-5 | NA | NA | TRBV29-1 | CSVTTSSETQYF | TGCAGCGTTACTACTAGCAGCGAGACCCAGTACTTC
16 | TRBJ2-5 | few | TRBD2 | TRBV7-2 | CASSLGLAGAWETQYF | TGTGCCAGCAGCTTAGGCCTAGCGGGAGCCTGGGAGACCCAGTACTTC